This T cell receptor (beta chain) was observed in a study of T cells after yellow fever vaccination. Study conclusions and caveats: The secondary response showed a weaker magnitude and a faster peak, day 5 versus 15.

V lost 1 base and J 6 bases, leaving 12 bases between the germline ends. The CDR3 consists of 15 residues. The V gene's germline CDR1 is SGHVS and CDR2 FQNEAQ. MiXCR, run by TCRdb on the 5' RACE reads, gives a single entry per CDR3 protein. The repertoire holds around 230,000 distinct CDR3 sequences, with around 6.7% as singletons. This clonotype has ten or more counts. Its target is not known. The receptor comes from a man under 40 who received the YFV17D yellow fever vaccine. The chain employs TRBV7-8 and TRBJ1-4; perhaps TRBD1 as D (6 bases). The specimen was CD4+ T cells sorted from PBMCs, collected on the day of the yellow fever booster vaccination. The CDR3 nucleotides read TGTGCCAGCAGCTTAGGCAGGGGAGGGTATGAAAAACTGTTTTTT. This gives the protein CASSLGRGGYEKLFF.